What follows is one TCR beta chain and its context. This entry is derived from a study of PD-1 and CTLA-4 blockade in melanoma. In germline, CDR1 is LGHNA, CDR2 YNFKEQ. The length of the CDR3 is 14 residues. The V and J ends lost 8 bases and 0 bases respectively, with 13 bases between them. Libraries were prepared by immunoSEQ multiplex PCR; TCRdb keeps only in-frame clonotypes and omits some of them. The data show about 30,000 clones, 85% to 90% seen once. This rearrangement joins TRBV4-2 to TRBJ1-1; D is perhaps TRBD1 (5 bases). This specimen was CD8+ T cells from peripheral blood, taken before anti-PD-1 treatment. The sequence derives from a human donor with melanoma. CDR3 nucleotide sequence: TGTGCCAGCGGTCCGCAGGGAGTGAACACTGAAGCTTTCTTT. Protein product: CASGPQGVNTEAFF.